This record covers a single T cell receptor (beta chain). The data were taken from a study of blood T cell repertoires in COVID-19. From germline, CDR1 is MDHEN and CDR2 SYDVKM. Germline trimming cut 8 bases from V and 7 bases from J; bases unmatched to any gene: 9. The length of the CDR3 is 13 residues. In the authors' workflow: Nucleated cell counts were estimated from reference gene primer amplification. Repertoires were generated with immunoSEQ multiplex PCR, while TCRdb's copy carries only in-frame clones and drops some. The V and J calls and the clone size are those of that table, but D and trimming were determined from the DNA. The table records 150,000 to 200,000 clones, about 86% of them present only once.

The J gene is TRBJ1-2, the V gene TRBV28; TRBD1 matches 8 bases. This TCR came from a man between 18 and 35 years old with acute or convalescent COVID-19. Sample: peripheral blood. The CDR3 protein is CASARDRSSGYTF. In DNA, the CDR3 is TGTGCCAGCGCGAGGGACAGGTCGTCTGGCTACACCTTC.